Following are 10 T cell receptor beta chains from one sample sequenced in a study of cytomegalovirus exposure and HLA in healthy donors. In the PCR, 60 Vbeta and 13 Jbeta primers were used. Profiling relied on immunoSEQ multiplex PCR, and the TCRdb table lists in-frame clones only, not all of them. Among tens of thousands of clones, around 80% were seen once, and the ten largest hold around 4%. The sequenced sample was PBMCs. The receptors shown here come from a male donor in good health and CMV-seropositive.

The rearrangement uses TRBV18 and TRBJ1-1; perhaps TRBD1 as D (6 bases). CDR3 length: 19 amino acids. The germline V and J ends were trimmed by 1 base and 1 base, with 22 bases remaining between them. CDR1 is KGHSH, CDR2 LQKENI, per germline. The CDR3 loop is CASSPLAPGHRWGNTEAFF. Here the CDR3 DNA reads TGTGCCAGCTCACCACTCGCCCCGGGACACCGCTGGGGGAACACTGAAGCTTTCTTT.

This clone has a single count. The chain has TRBV7-8 and TRBJ2-3; weak D call: TRBD2 (6 bases). This CDR3 has 17 residues. Germline-derived CDR1 and CDR2 are SGHVS and FQNEAQ. V was clipped by 1 base and J by 2 bases, with 16 bases between them. In DNA form, the CDR3 reads TGTGCCAGCAGCTTAGATCAGGGTGGGGGGTACACAGATACGCAGTATTTT. Residues: CASSLDQGGGYTDTQYF.

The chain carries TRBV30 and TRBJ1-1; 8 bases fit TRBD1. Per germline, CDR1 GTSNPN and CDR2 SVGIG (reference sequence). With 0 bases clipped from V and 2 bases from J, the junction kept 2 bases outside the gene matches. The CDR3 runs to 14 residues. CDR3 amino acids: CAWSVGQGNTEAFF. The CDR3 coding sequence is TGTGCCTGGAGTGTAGGACAGGGCAACACTGAAGCTTTCTTT.

This rearrangement joins TRBV29-1 to TRBJ1-2; D is ambiguous. The CDR3 extends over 14 amino acids. V was clipped by 4 bases and J by 0 bases, with 12 bases between them. Germline V gene data show CDR1 as SQVTM and CDR2 as ANQGSEA. This chain's CDR3 is CSVGEVRANYGYTF. The CDR3 DNA reads TGCAGCGTTGGGGAGGTCCGAGCTAACTATGGCTACACCTTC.

The chain combines TRBV6-5 with TRBJ2-7, with no clear D. V was cut by 9 bases and J by 5 bases, with 11 bases left in between. CDR1 MNHEY and CDR2 SVGAGI come from the germline V gene. This CDR3 is built from 11 residues. The CDR3 region is CASLGTHEQYF. CDR3 nucleotides: TGTGCCAGTCTAGGAACCCACGAGCAGTACTTC.

This clone was seen only a few times. The CDR3 sequence: CALFRDPNYGYTF. In nucleotides, the CDR3 is TGTGCCCTCTTTAGAGATCCTAACTATGGCTACACCTTC. V gene TRBV30 combines with J gene TRBJ1-2; D gene uncertain. CDR3 size: 13 residues. Germline CDR1 and CDR2: GTSNPN and SVGIG (reference sequence). The germline V and J ends were trimmed by 8 bases and 0 bases, with 13 bases remaining between them.

This clone was seen only a few times. Within the sample, other DNA sequences also encode this same CDR3. The J gene is TRBJ1-1, the V gene TRBV5-1; D perhaps matches TRBD1 (5 bases). The V gene lost 3 bases and the J gene lost 3 bases, with 12 bases spanning the gap. The CDR3 totals 14 residues. Germline V lookup: CDR1 SGHRS, CDR2 YFSETQ. CDR3 in DNA: TGCGCCAGCAGCTCGGCGGGGGGGTACACTGAAGCTTTCTTT. Translating it yields CASSSAGGYTEAFF. The full variable domain, completed using reference TRBV5-1 and TRBJ1-1, is KAGVTQTPRYLIKTRGQQVTLSCSPISGHRSVSWYQQTPGQGLQFLFEYFSETQRNKGNFPGRFSGRQFSNSRSEMNVSTLELGDSALYLCASSSAGGYTEAFFGQGTRLTVV.

The gene calls are TRBV28 and TRBJ2-1; the D gene is possibly TRBD1 (5 bases). The germline V gene encodes CDR1 MDHEN and CDR2 SYDVKM. CDR3 length equals 14 residues. V was pared by 5 bases and J by 0 bases, with 8 bases between. Here the CDR3 reads CASSRRDSYNEQFF. CDR3 sequence (DNA): TGTGCCAGCAGTCGCAGGGACTCCTACAATGAGCAGTTCTTC.

This chain links TRBV4-2 with TRBJ1-2; D may be TRBD1 (5 bases). The germline V and J ends were trimmed by 4 bases and 3 bases, with 12 bases remaining between them. Looked up from germline, CDR1 is LGHNA and CDR2 is YNFKEQ. The CDR3 loop spans 14 amino acids. CDR3 nucleotide sequence: TGTGCCAGCAGCCCATACGACAGTGACTATGGCTACACCTTC. The encoded protein is CASSPYDSDYGYTF.

V gene TRBV5-4 combines with J gene TRBJ1-2; 7 positions match TRBD1. V lost 4 bases, J lost 10 bases, and 7 bases stayed unmatched. This CDR3 spans 12 amino acids. Germline V gene data show CDR1 as SGHNT and CDR2 as YYREEE (reference sequence). Here the CDR3 reads CASSPGQTHYTF. The DNA for the CDR3 is TGTGCCAGCAGCCCGGGACAGACCCACTACACCTTC.